Listed below are T cell receptor beta chains from one sample, sequenced in a study of blood T cell repertoires in COVID-19. Assay used: immunoSEQ multiplex PCR; TCRdb lists only in-frame clones, some missing. The sample consists of roughly 250,000 clones, roughly 84% of them appearing once. The sample consisted of peripheral blood. The receptors originated from a human donor with COVID-19, enrolled during active disease. The donor label of this sample is uncertain. Each CDR3 is given with its conserved first and last residue. The D gene is left open where the match is weak. Rows give clone size only sometimes, using once, few, many, or a class for an expanded clone.

v_call	clone_size	j_call	d_call	cdr3_nt	cdr3_aa
TRBV19	few	TRBJ1-5	TRBD1	TGTGCCAGTAGTATAGGGGCAGGGGGCAGGGGACAGCCCCAGCATTTT	CASSIGAGGRGQPQHF
TRBV5-8	once	TRBJ2-2	TRBD2	TGTGCCAGCACCAACGGACTAGCGGCGAACACCGGGGAGCTGTTTTTT	CASTNGLAANTGELFF
TRBV25-1	-	TRBJ2-1	TRBD2	TGTGCCAGCCGACCCAAACGACTAGCGGGGTACAATGAGCAGTTCTTC	CASRPKRLAGYNEQFF
TRBV2	few	TRBJ1-5	TRBD1	TGTGCCAGCACCACGGGACAGGGAAATCAGCCCCAGCATTTT	CASTTGQGNQPQHF
TRBV5-6	-	TRBJ2-7	-	TGTGCCAGCAGCTTAAGTAGCGACGAGCAGTACTTC	CASSLSSDEQYF
TRBV10-2	-	TRBJ1-5	-	TGCGCCAGCAGTGACGCGGGGCAGCCTGGGCAGCCCCAGCATTTT	CASSDAGQPGQPQHF
TRBV6-5	-	TRBJ1-1	TRBD1	TGTGCCAGCAGACGTCCGACAGGGGATACTGAAGCTTTCTTT	CASRRPTGDTEAFF
TRBV11-2	few	TRBJ2-7	TRBD2	TGTGCCAGCAGCTTAGGAGCGGGAGGTTCCTACTACGAGCAGTACTTC	CASSLGAGGSYYEQYF
TRBV20-1	-	TRBJ2-5	-	TGCAGTGCTAGTCCCGAGACAGGCCCAGAGACCCAGTACTTC	CSASPETGPETQYF
TRBV28	few	TRBJ2-1	TRBD2	TGTGCCAGCAGGTCACGACTAGCGGGAGGGTTTGGCAATGAGCAGTTCTTC	CASRSRLAGGFGNEQFF
TRBV19	-	TRBJ2-4	-	TGTGCCAGTAGCTACGGTTATGAAAACATTCAGTACTTC	CASSYGYENIQYF
TRBV7-3	-	TRBJ2-7	-	TGTGCCAGCAGCTTATACCCAGTCAACGAGCAGTACTTC	CASSLYPVNEQYF
TRBV9	once	TRBJ1-3	-	TGTGCCAGCAGCGTAGGATGGGGGGTAGGAAACACCATATATTTT	CASSVGWGVGNTIYF
TRBV28	-	TRBJ1-1	-	TGTGCCAGCAGTTTGGCACTAGAGCCCACTGAAGCTTTCTTT	CASSLALEPTEAFF
TRBV6-4	few	TRBJ2-1	-	TGTGCCAGCAGTGAGCTGGGCGCCTACAATGAGCAGTTCTTC	CASSELGAYNEQFF
TRBV18	-	TRBJ2-1	-	TGTGCCAGCTCAGCGACAGACTACAATGAGCAGTTCTTC	CASSATDYNEQFF
TRBV5-1	-	TRBJ1-1	TRBD1	TGCGCCAGCAGCGTAACCCAGACAGGGCTGGCTGAAGCTTTCTTT	CASSVTQTGLAEAFF
TRBV28	-	TRBJ1-1	-	TGTGCCAGCAGTTCCCCCTCCACACCCAACACTGAAGCTTTCTTT	CASSSPSTPNTEAFF
TRBV28	-	TRBJ2-7	TRBD1	TGTGCCAGCAGTTTATGGGCGGACAGGTACGAGCAGTACTTC	CASSLWADRYEQYF
TRBV7-2	-	TRBJ2-1	TRBD1	TGTGCCAGCAGCTCCCGGGACAGGGCTTACAATGAGCAGTTCTTC	CASSSRDRAYNEQFF
TRBV19	-	TRBJ2-1	TRBD2	TGTGCCAGTAGCCCTTGGGCTAGCGGGAGCTATGAGCAGTTCTTC	CASSPWASGSYEQFF
TRBV6-5	few	TRBJ1-1	-	TGTGCCAGCAGTTACTCAGGGGGGGGGAACACTGAAGCTTTCTTT	CASSYSGGGNTEAFF
TRBV9	-	TRBJ2-1	-	TGTGCCAGCAGCGTAGGGGCAGGGATGGCGCGATTCAGCTCCTACAATGAGCAGTTCTTC	CASSVGAGMARFSSYNEQFF
TRBV18	-	TRBJ2-3	TRBD1	TGTGCCAGCTCACCAGAAGGGACAGGGTCAGATACGCAGTATTTT	CASSPEGTGSDTQYF
TRBV15	-	TRBJ1-2	TRBD1	TGTGCCACCAGCTCCGGACAGGCCCCTACCCACGCTAACTATGGCTACACCTTC	CATSSGQAPTHANYGYTF
TRBV28	-	TRBJ2-3	-	TGTGCCAGCAGGTCTCAGCGGGCGGAGGAAGATACGCAGTATTTT	CASRSQRAEEDTQYF
TRBV6-1	-	TRBJ1-3	TRBD1	TGTGCCAGCAGTGAAGCGGGGACAGGTTCCTCTGGAAACACCATATATTTT	CASSEAGTGSSGNTIYF
TRBV5-1	-	TRBJ2-1	TRBD2	TGCGCCAGCAGCTCGAGCGGGACCCCGCCCAGTGAGCAGTTCTTC	CASSSSGTPPSEQFF
TRBV5-1	-	TRBJ1-4	TRBD1	TGCGCCAGCAGCATCGACAGGGGGCATGGTGAAAAACTGTTTTTT	CASSIDRGHGEKLFF
TRBV14	once	TRBJ1-2	-	TGTGCCAGCAGCCAAGTTCAGCGCTATGGCTACACCTTC	CASSQVQRYGYTF
TRBV28	-	TRBJ1-2	-	TGTGCCAGCAGTGCACTTGGGCAGGGGATATATGGCTACACCTTC	CASSALGQGIYGYTF
TRBV7-2	-	TRBJ1-2	-	TGTGCCAGCAGCCCCTCCCGGGCTCTAGGGGATGGCTACACCTTC	CASSPSRALGDGYTF
TRBV18	-	TRBJ2-3	-	TGTGCCAGCTCACCCGGACAAGTCCCAGATACGCAGTATTTT	CASSPGQVPDTQYF
TRBV29-1	few	TRBJ2-7	TRBD1	TGCAGCGTTGAATACGGGACAGGTACCTACGAGCAGTACTTC	CSVEYGTGTYEQYF
TRBV12-5	-	TRBJ1-5	TRBD1	TGTGCTACCACGACAGGGAATCAGCCCCAGCATTTT	CATTTGNQPQHF
TRBV24-1	once	TRBJ1-4	TRBD1	TGTGCCACCAGTGATCCCACAGGGGGGTATGAAAAACTGTTTTTT	CATSDPTGGYEKLFF
TRBV9	-	TRBJ2-7	TRBD2	TGTGCCAGCAGCGGGGGACTAGAAGCCTACGAGCAGTACTTC	CASSGGLEAYEQYF
TRBV11-3	-	TRBJ2-1	TRBD2	TGTGCCAGCAGCTTAAATCGTGGTAGCGGGAGGGTGGAGCAGTTCTTC	CASSLNRGSGRVEQFF
TRBV6-5	once	TRBJ2-7	-	TGTGCCAGCAGTACCAGGGAGGTAGGATACGAGCAGTACTTC	CASSTREVGYEQYF
TRBV27	-	TRBJ1-2	TRBD1	TGTGCCAGCACCCCCGAGCCCCCTGGGACAGGGGGGATCCTCTATGGCTACACCTTC	CASTPEPPGTGGILYGYTF
TRBV9	-	TRBJ2-5	-	TGTGCCAGCAGCGTAGCGGCGTCCGGGACTCACGCCTCTTTCCAAGAGACCCAGTACTTC	CASSVAASGTHASFQETQYF
TRBV7-2	-	TRBJ2-7	-	TGTGCCAGCAGCTCCCGGGACACCGAGATCTACGAGCAGTACTTC	CASSSRDTEIYEQYF
TRBV7-2	-	TRBJ1-3	-	TGTGCCAGCAGCTTAGCGGGGGCGAGTACTGGAAACACCATATATTTT	CASSLAGASTGNTIYF
TRBV4-1	-	TRBJ1-1	TRBD1	TGCGCCAGCAGCCCAGGGACAGGGGGCTTTGGGAACACTGAAGCTTTCTTT	CASSPGTGGFGNTEAFF
TRBV7-2	-	TRBJ1-3	TRBD1	TGTGCCAGCAGCTTAGTACAGGGGTTTTTCTCTGGAAACACCATATATTTT	CASSLVQGFFSGNTIYF